Described below is a single TCR beta chain sequence and its context. Trimming left V 5 bases short and J 4 bases short, with 4 bases between. This CDR3 comprises 11 residues. The V gene's germline CDR1 is SGHTA and CDR2 FQGNSA. Sample time point: patch test 3, about 24 weeks after DPC sensitization. Treatment indicated: therapeutic diphenylcyclopropenone sensitization with weekly scalp DPC. These data belong to a study of human T cells and chemical hapten exposure. From the RACE reads, TCRdb called clonotypes with MiXCR, one entry per CDR3 protein. The sample contains under 130,000 distinct CDR3 sequences, about 34% of which appear only once.

The chain combines TRBV7-2 with TRBJ2-3; D is unresolved. The material sequenced was whole blood, taken in connection with sensitization to the hapten diphenylcyclopropenone (DPC). This receptor was taken from a man between 35 and 55 years old with alopecia areata. Some clones in this sample may be carry-over from other donors' samples. CDR3 nucleotides: TGTGCCAGCAGCCGTCCAGATACGCAGTATTTT. Its translation: CASSRPDTQYF. The full variable domain, its missing parts supplied by reference TRBV7-2 and TRBJ2-3, is GAGVSQSPSNKVTEKGKDVELRCDPISGHTALYWYRQSLGQGLEFLIYFQGNSAPDKSGLPSDRFSAERTGGSVSTLTIQRTQQEDSAVYLCASSRPDTQYFGPGTRLTVL.